A selection of T cell receptor beta chains follows, all from one sample in a study of technical replicates of blood from a handful of donors. Repertoires were generated with immunoSEQ multiplex PCR, while TCRdb's copy carries only in-frame clones and drops some. The top ten hold about 0.26% of the sample, which has 80,000 to 95,000 clones, about 92% seen once. Sequenced material: T cells isolated from PBMCs. These receptors were obtained from a human donor in good health. Both conserved end residues are part of each CDR3. D genes are given only for firm matches. Expanded clones are given a class, and other clones once, few, many or no size at all.

d_gene: NA; j_gene: TRBJ1-6; len: 13; v_gene: TRBV7-6; abundance: NA; CDR3nt: TGTGCCAGCAGCGAGACAGGTGCTTCACCCCTCCACTTT; CDR3aa: CASSETGASPLHF
d_gene: NA; j_gene: TRBJ2-7; len: 19; v_gene: TRBV28; abundance: NA; CDR3nt: TGTGCCAGCAGTTTCAGGCGGAGGTTTGGCGGGCTCTCTGGGTACGAGCAGTACTTC; CDR3aa: CASSFRRRFGGLSGYEQYF
d_gene: NA; j_gene: TRBJ2-7; len: 13; v_gene: TRBV10-2; abundance: NA; CDR3nt: TGCGCCAGCAGTGGCACCAGAGGGAACGAGCAGTACTTC; CDR3aa: CASSGTRGNEQYF
d_gene: NA; j_gene: TRBJ2-7; len: 16; v_gene: TRBV7-8; abundance: NA; CDR3nt: TGTGCCAGCAGCAACCCGCGGCAGGGCTTCTCCTACGAGCAGTACTTC; CDR3aa: CASSNPRQGFSYEQYF
d_gene: NA; j_gene: TRBJ2-6; len: 17; v_gene: TRBV28; abundance: NA; CDR3nt: TGTGCCAGCAGTTTATGGGGCAGAAGCTCTGGGGCCAACGTCCTGACTTTC; CDR3aa: CASSLWGRSSGANVLTF
d_gene: NA; j_gene: TRBJ1-2; len: 15; v_gene: TRBV27; abundance: NA; CDR3nt: TGTGCCAGCAGTCCGCGACAGTCTCCTAATCTTGGCTACACCTTC; CDR3aa: CASSPRQSPNLGYTF
d_gene: NA; j_gene: TRBJ2-5; len: 15; v_gene: TRBV6-6; abundance: NA; CDR3nt: TGTGCCAGCACCCCACGCCGGGACTTACAAGAGACCCAGTACTTC; CDR3aa: CASTPRRDLQETQYF
d_gene: TRBD1; j_gene: TRBJ1-4; len: 16; v_gene: TRBV11-2; abundance: NA; CDR3nt: TGTGCCAGCAGCTTAGGGCAGGGGGGAGATAATGAAAAACTGTTTTTT; CDR3aa: CASSLGQGGDNEKLFF
d_gene: NA; j_gene: TRBJ1-1; len: 14; v_gene: TRBV5-1; abundance: NA; CDR3nt: TGCGCCAGCAGCTTGAGGCAGGGCTCTACTGAAGCTTTCTTT; CDR3aa: CASSLRQGSTEAFF
d_gene: NA; j_gene: TRBJ2-7; len: 17; v_gene: TRBV4-1; abundance: NA; CDR3nt: TGCGCCAGCAGCCAAGACTACCCCGGTGACATTAGTTACGAGCAGTACTTC; CDR3aa: CASSQDYPGDISYEQYF
d_gene: NA; j_gene: TRBJ1-3; len: 13; v_gene: TRBV29-1; abundance: NA; CDR3nt: TGCAGCGTTACAGGGTTGACTGGAAACACCATATATTTT; CDR3aa: CSVTGLTGNTIYF
d_gene: NA; j_gene: TRBJ1-2; len: 17; v_gene: TRBV7-9; abundance: NA; CDR3nt: TGTGCCAGCAGCCTAAGGTTGGGAGGTGGCACGATCTATGGCTACACCTTC; CDR3aa: CASSLRLGGGTIYGYTF
d_gene: TRBD1; j_gene: TRBJ1-6; len: 14; v_gene: TRBV11-2; abundance: NA; CDR3nt: TGTGCCAGCAGCTTTACAGGGGGGAATTCACCCCTCCACTTT; CDR3aa: CASSFTGGNSPLHF
d_gene: NA; j_gene: TRBJ1-4; len: 16; v_gene: TRBV6-5; abundance: once; CDR3nt: TGTGCCAGCAGTTACTCGATGACAGGACGGAATGAAAAACTGTTTTTT; CDR3aa: CASSYSMTGRNEKLFF
d_gene: NA; j_gene: TRBJ1-2; len: 17; v_gene: TRBV28; abundance: once; CDR3nt: TGTGCCAGCAGTTCTCCTGACAGACAGTCTGTTCTCTATGGCTACACCTTC; CDR3aa: CASSSPDRQSVLYGYTF
d_gene: TRBD2; j_gene: TRBJ2-7; len: 17; v_gene: TRBV5-4; abundance: NA; CDR3nt: TGTGCCAGCAGCTTGGATGGACTAGCGGGAGCGGTCTACGAGCAGTACTTC; CDR3aa: CASSLDGLAGAVYEQYF
d_gene: NA; j_gene: TRBJ2-6; len: 13; v_gene: TRBV5-1; abundance: NA; CDR3nt: TGCGCCAGCACCGAGGCTGGGGCCAACGTCCTGACTTTC; CDR3aa: CASTEAGANVLTF
d_gene: NA; j_gene: TRBJ2-1; len: 12; v_gene: TRBV29-1; abundance: NA; CDR3nt: TGCAGCGCCCTGGAGGGATCCGAAGCGCAGTTCTTC; CDR3aa: CSALEGSEAQFF
d_gene: TRBD1; j_gene: TRBJ1-5; len: 14; v_gene: TRBV10-3; abundance: NA; CDR3nt: TGTGCCAGACCAGGGACAGCTCGGAATCAGCCCCAGCATTTT; CDR3aa: CARPGTARNQPQHF
d_gene: TRBD1; j_gene: TRBJ1-6; len: 18; v_gene: TRBV28; abundance: NA; CDR3nt: TGTGCCAGCAGACCCGGAACAGGGGGCGGCTTAAAAAATTCACCCCTCCACTTT; CDR3aa: CASRPGTGGGLKNSPLHF
d_gene: TRBD2; j_gene: TRBJ2-1; len: 16; v_gene: TRBV10-1; abundance: NA; CDR3nt: TGCGCCAGCAGTGAGTCCATAGCGGGAACCTCGGATGAGCAGTTCTTC; CDR3aa: CASSESIAGTSDEQFF
d_gene: NA; j_gene: TRBJ2-7; len: 14; v_gene: TRBV7-2; abundance: once; CDR3nt: TGTGCCAGCAGCTCAGTATCAAGCTCCTACGAGCAGTACTTC; CDR3aa: CASSSVSSSYEQYF
d_gene: NA; j_gene: TRBJ2-3; len: 15; v_gene: TRBV30; abundance: NA; CDR3nt: TGTGCCTGGAGTATCCGGACTTCTAGCACAGATACGCAGTATTTT; CDR3aa: CAWSIRTSSTDTQYF
d_gene: NA; j_gene: TRBJ1-4; len: 11; v_gene: TRBV28; abundance: NA; CDR3nt: TGTGCCAGCAGTTTCTCGTATAAACTGTTTTTT; CDR3aa: CASSFSYKLFF
d_gene: TRBD2; j_gene: TRBJ2-1; len: 18; v_gene: TRBV11-3; abundance: NA; CDR3nt: TGTGCCAGCAGCCCCTGGACTAGCGGAGACCTTTCCTACAATGAGCAGTTCTTC; CDR3aa: CASSPWTSGDLSYNEQFF
d_gene: TRBD2; j_gene: TRBJ2-7; len: 15; v_gene: TRBV6-6; abundance: NA; CDR3nt: TGTGCCAGCAGTCTACTAGCGGGAATCGCCTACGAGCAGTACTTC; CDR3aa: CASSLLAGIAYEQYF
d_gene: NA; j_gene: TRBJ2-7; len: 14; v_gene: TRBV5-1; abundance: NA; CDR3nt: TGCGCCAGCAGTTCCGCCGCTAGCTCCTACGAGCAGTACTTC; CDR3aa: CASSSAASSYEQYF
d_gene: NA; j_gene: TRBJ2-1; len: 14; v_gene: TRBV10-1; abundance: NA; CDR3nt: TGCGCCAGCAGTGAAAACAGGTTACCAGGGGAGCAGTTCTTC; CDR3aa: CASSENRLPGEQFF
d_gene: TRBD2; j_gene: TRBJ2-7; len: 15; v_gene: TRBV5-1; abundance: few; CDR3nt: TGCGCCAGCAGCCTAGCGGGAACCATCTCCTACGAGCAGTACTTC; CDR3aa: CASSLAGTISYEQYF
d_gene: NA; j_gene: TRBJ1-2; len: 14; v_gene: TRBV28; abundance: NA; CDR3nt: TGTGCCAGCAGTCTTCCGGGACACAACTATGGCTACACCTTC; CDR3aa: CASSLPGHNYGYTF
d_gene: TRBD2; j_gene: TRBJ2-1; len: 15; v_gene: TRBV29-1; abundance: NA; CDR3nt: TGCAGCGTCGTAATAGCGGGGGGGACCTACAATGAGCAGTTCTTC; CDR3aa: CSVVIAGGTYNEQFF
d_gene: TRBD1; j_gene: TRBJ1-1; len: 13; v_gene: TRBV30; abundance: NA; CDR3nt: TGTGCCTGGCAACAGGGGCGAGGGACTGAAGCTTTCTTT; CDR3aa: CAWQQGRGTEAFF
d_gene: TRBD2; j_gene: TRBJ2-7; len: 14; v_gene: TRBV4-2; abundance: NA; CDR3nt: TGTGCCAGCAGCCCTGGACTAGGTGCCTACGAGCAGTACTTC; CDR3aa: CASSPGLGAYEQYF
d_gene: TRBD1; j_gene: TRBJ2-7; len: 12; v_gene: TRBV10-1; abundance: NA; CDR3nt: TGCGCCAGAGGGACAGGGGGTAACGAGCAGTACTTC; CDR3aa: CARGTGGNEQYF
d_gene: TRBD1; j_gene: TRBJ1-5; len: 16; v_gene: TRBV5-1; abundance: once; CDR3nt: TGCGCCAGCAGCTTGGGGACAGGGTATGGCAATCAGCCCCAGCATTTT; CDR3aa: CASSLGTGYGNQPQHF
d_gene: TRBD2; j_gene: TRBJ2-1; len: 12; v_gene: TRBV5-1; abundance: NA; CDR3nt: TGCGCCAGCAGCTTGATCGGCGGGGGGTGGTTCTTC; CDR3aa: CASSLIGGGWFF
d_gene: NA; j_gene: TRBJ2-6; len: 15; v_gene: TRBV15; abundance: NA; CDR3nt: TGTGCCACCAGCAGAGCGGGGTCTGGGGCCAACGTCCTGACTTTC; CDR3aa: CATSRAGSGANVLTF
d_gene: NA; j_gene: TRBJ2-5; len: 11; v_gene: TRBV2; abundance: NA; CDR3nt: TGTGCCAGCGAGTACCAAGAGACCCAGTACTTC; CDR3aa: CASEYQETQYF
d_gene: TRBD1; j_gene: TRBJ1-2; len: 15; v_gene: TRBV7-8; abundance: NA; CDR3nt: TGTGCCAGCACCAAACAGGGGGCGCGTGGCTATGGCTACACCTTC; CDR3aa: CASTKQGARGYGYTF
d_gene: TRBD1; j_gene: TRBJ1-1; len: 13; v_gene: TRBV10-3; abundance: NA; CDR3nt: TGTGCCATCAGAATGACAGGGGATAATGAAGCTTTCTTT; CDR3aa: CAIRMTGDNEAFF
d_gene: TRBD2; j_gene: TRBJ2-3; len: 15; v_gene: TRBV10-1; abundance: NA; CDR3nt: TGCGCCAGCAGTGAGTCGGTAGCGGGGGGGGGTACGCAGTATTTT; CDR3aa: CASSESVAGGGTQYF
d_gene: TRBD2; j_gene: TRBJ2-2; len: 15; v_gene: TRBV10-3; abundance: NA; CDR3nt: TGTGCCATGAGTAACCTAGCGGGGGGATCCGGGGAGCTGTTTTTT; CDR3aa: CAMSNLAGGSGELFF
d_gene: NA; j_gene: TRBJ1-2; len: 13; v_gene: TRBV29-1; abundance: NA; CDR3nt: TGCAGCGTTGATTTAGAGGAGATAGTGTCGTACACCTTC; CDR3aa: CSVDLEEIVSYTF
d_gene: NA; j_gene: TRBJ1-1; len: 13; v_gene: TRBV19; abundance: once; CDR3nt: TGTGCCAGTAGTATTACAGGGAGTACTGAAGCTTTCTTT; CDR3aa: CASSITGSTEAFF
d_gene: NA; j_gene: TRBJ2-7; len: 15; v_gene: TRBV4-2; abundance: NA; CDR3nt: TGTGCCAGCAGCCAAGACGTAGCGGACCTTTACGAGCAGTACTTC; CDR3aa: CASSQDVADLYEQYF
d_gene: TRBD1; j_gene: TRBJ2-7; len: 12; v_gene: TRBV19; abundance: NA; CDR3nt: TGTGCCAGTGGAACAGGGGGGAACGAGCAGTACTTC; CDR3aa: CASGTGGNEQYF
d_gene: NA; j_gene: TRBJ2-3; len: 14; v_gene: TRBV30; abundance: NA; CDR3nt: TGTGCCTGGAGTGTCTACGGGGGCACAGATACGCAGTATTTT; CDR3aa: CAWSVYGGTDTQYF
d_gene: NA; j_gene: TRBJ2-2; len: 16; v_gene: TRBV15; abundance: NA; CDR3nt: TGTGCCACCAGCAGAGATCGACAGCTAAACACCGGGGAGCTGTTTTTT; CDR3aa: CATSRDRQLNTGELFF
d_gene: NA; j_gene: TRBJ1-3; len: 15; v_gene: TRBV18; abundance: NA; CDR3nt: TGTGCCAGCCGGTTGCCCGAAAACTCTGGAAACACCATATATTTT; CDR3aa: CASRLPENSGNTIYF
d_gene: TRBD1; j_gene: TRBJ1-5; len: 15; v_gene: TRBV6-6; abundance: NA; CDR3nt: TGTGCCAGCAGTCCACAGGGGGCGAGCAATCAGCCCCAGCATTTT; CDR3aa: CASSPQGASNQPQHF